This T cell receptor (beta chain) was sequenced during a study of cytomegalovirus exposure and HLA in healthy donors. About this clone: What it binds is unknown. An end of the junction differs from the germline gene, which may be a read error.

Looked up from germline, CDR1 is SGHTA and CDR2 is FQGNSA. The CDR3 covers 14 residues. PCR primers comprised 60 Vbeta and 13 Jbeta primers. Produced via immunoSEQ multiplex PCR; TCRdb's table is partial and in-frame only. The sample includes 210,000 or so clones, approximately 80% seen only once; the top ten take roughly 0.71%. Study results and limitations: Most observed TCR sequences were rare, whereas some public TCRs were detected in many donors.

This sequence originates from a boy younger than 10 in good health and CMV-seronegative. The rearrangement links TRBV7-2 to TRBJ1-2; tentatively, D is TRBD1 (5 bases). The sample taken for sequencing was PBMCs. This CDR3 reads CASSLVQANYGYAF. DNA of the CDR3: TGTGCCAGCAGCTTAGTACAGGCCAACTATGGCTACGCCTTC.